These T cell receptor beta chains were read from a single sample in a study of blood T cell repertoires in COVID-19. The method was immunoSEQ multiplex PCR; TCRdb's version includes in-frame clones alone and lacks a portion of them. The sample holds approximately 70,000 clones, more than 75% seen once. Input material: peripheral blood. Receptors originate from a human donor in a cohort sampled during active COVID-19. Each CDR3 is given with its conserved first and last residue. D genes are given only for firm matches.

D gene: -
J gene: TRBJ2-6
V gene: TRBV5-1
CDR3 protein: CASSLAEVSGANVLTF
CDR3 DNA: TGCGCCAGCAGCTTGGCCGAGGTGTCTGGGGCCAACGTCCTGACTTTC

D gene: TRBD2
J gene: TRBJ2-1
V gene: TRBV5-1
CDR3 protein: CASSGGGVSYNEQFF
CDR3 DNA: TGCGCCAGCAGCGGCGGGGGAGTCTCCTACAATGAGCAGTTCTTC

D gene: -
J gene: TRBJ2-7
V gene: TRBV24-1
CDR3 protein: CATSDSGEGGQPYEQYF
CDR3 DNA: TGTGCCACCAGTGATTCCGGGGAAGGCGGACAGCCCTACGAGCAGTACTTC

D gene: TRBD1
J gene: TRBJ1-1
V gene: TRBV27
CDR3 protein: CASSADRARNTEAFF
CDR3 DNA: TGTGCCAGCAGTGCCGACAGGGCTAGGAACACTGAAGCTTTCTTT

D gene: TRBD2
J gene: TRBJ2-7
V gene: TRBV5-4
CDR3 protein: CASSLGTGGAYEQYF
CDR3 DNA: TGTGCCAGCAGCTTGGGAACCGGGGGGGCCTACGAGCAGTACTTC

D gene: TRBD2
J gene: TRBJ2-5
V gene: TRBV2
CDR3 protein: CASLIRRGAYSQETQYF
CDR3 DNA: TGTGCCAGCCTGATTCGGCGGGGGGCCTATAGTCAAGAGACCCAGTACTTC

D gene: TRBD1
J gene: TRBJ2-7
V gene: TRBV9
CDR3 protein: CASSGQGQGEGRPYEQYF
CDR3 DNA: TGTGCCAGCAGCGGACAAGGACAGGGTGAGGGTCGGCCCTACGAGCAGTACTTC

D gene: TRBD1
J gene: TRBJ1-2
V gene: TRBV30
CDR3 protein: CAWSVGAGGSGFSGYTF
CDR3 DNA: TGTGCCTGGAGTGTAGGGGCAGGGGGCAGTGGGTTTAGTGGCTACACCTTC

D gene: TRBD1
J gene: TRBJ1-1
V gene: TRBV13
CDR3 protein: CASSSRRDSLAEAFF
CDR3 DNA: TGTGCCAGCAGCTCCCGCCGGGACAGCCTCGCTGAAGCTTTCTTT

D gene: TRBD2
J gene: TRBJ2-1
V gene: TRBV9
CDR3 protein: CASSVTGGSSYNEQFF
CDR3 DNA: TGTGCCAGCAGCGTAACCGGGGGGAGCTCCTACAATGAGCAGTTCTTC